This T cell receptor (beta chain) was recovered during a study of identical twins. Study findings and constraints: Out-of-frame alpha sequences common to twins exhibited an excess of low generation probability. Twins' excess sharing was less marked for out-of-frame beta sequences. The conclusions drew on cross-sectional statistical analysis instead of tracking the same donors.

This clonotype was observed at least ten times. What it recognizes is unknown. The cDNA had a unique molecular identifier and a template-switch universal primer site. MiXCR, run by TCRdb on the 5' RACE reads, gives a single entry per CDR3 protein. The data hold approximately 690,000 distinct CDR3 sequences, with approximately 6.1% observed a single time. The clonotype originates from a man younger than 35 in good health. The sample was naive T cells sorted from blood.

This chain's CDR3 is CASRFSGSGNYEQFF. DNA for the CDR3: TGTGCCAGCAGATTTAGCGGGAGTGGCAACTATGAGCAGTTCTTC. J is TRBJ2-1 and V is TRBV12-3 or TRBV12-4; 9 positions agree with TRBD2. V was pared by 6 bases and J by 8 bases, with 11 bases of the junction left unmatched. There are 15 residues in the CDR3.